A selection of T cell receptor beta chains follows, all from one sample in a study of T-cell memory formation after mild COVID-19. TCRdb independently ran MiXCR on the 5' RACE reads; one entry per CDR3 protein. The data contain a few hundred thousand distinct CDR3 sequences, about 24% of them singletons. The specimen sequenced was PBMCs or a T cell subset sorted from them (not recorded which). The source of these receptors is an adult woman who had mild COVID-19 (a few samples of this study predate the infection). Cell type and time point are not known. CDR3s include the opening cysteine and the closing phenylalanine or tryptophan. The order of the fields is clone size, D gene, J gene, V gene, CDR3 protein, CDR3 DNA. D genes are given only for firm matches. Some rows have no size entry. The others give once, few or many, or a class for an expanded clone.

few	NA	TRBJ2-7	TRBV4-1	CASSQETSEYEQYF	TGCGCCAGCAGCCAAGAGACTAGTGAATACGAGCAGTACTTC
NA	TRBD2	TRBJ2-5	TRBV2	CASRRGGRWETQYF	TGTGCCAGCAGGCGGGGGGGCCGGTGGGAGACCCAGTACTTC
few	NA	TRBJ1-6	TRBV7-9	CASSLALIGVRSPLHF	TGTGCCAGCAGCTTAGCGCTAATAGGGGTTCGTTCACCCCTCCACTTT
NA	TRBD1	TRBJ1-1	TRBV4-1	CASSLLDRDGAEAFF	TGCGCCAGCAGCCTGCTTGACAGGGACGGCGCTGAAGCTTTCTTT
once	NA	TRBJ2-7	TRBV7-6	CASSAQAREQYF	TGTGCCAGCAGCGCCCAGGCCCGCGAGCAGTACTTC
few	TRBD1	TRBJ2-3	TRBV5-1	CASSLDGQGADTQYF	TGCGCCAGCAGCTTGGACGGACAGGGTGCAGATACGCAGTATTTT
NA	TRBD1	TRBJ1-4	TRBV20-1	CSARVLTGGDEKLFF	TGCAGTGCTAGAGTCTTGACAGGGGGGGACGAAAAACTGTTTTTT
NA	NA	TRBJ2-7	TRBV10-3	CAIRPGAAGAYEQYF	TGTGCCATCAGGCCAGGGGCCGCGGGGGCCTACGAGCAGTACTTC
few	NA	TRBJ1-1	TRBV29-1	CSVGNRENTEAFF	TGCAGCGTCGGGAACAGGGAGAACACTGAAGCTTTCTTT
NA	TRBD1	TRBJ1-2	TRBV6-6	CASSYSTFPGQAIKDGYTF	TGTGCCAGCAGTTACTCGACATTTCCGGGACAGGCAATTAAGGATGGCTACACCTTC
NA	TRBD1	TRBJ1-6	TRBV19	CASQPQGASPLHF	TGTGCCAGTCAACCACAGGGGGCTTCACCCCTCCACTTT
few	TRBD2	TRBJ2-7	TRBV7-2	CASSALLAGPHYEQYF	TGTGCCAGCAGCGCACTACTAGCGGGACCCCACTACGAGCAGTACTTC
NA	NA	TRBJ1-2	TRBV7-6	CASSFSDSQAGYGYTF	TGTGCCAGCAGCTTCTCAGACTCCCAGGCGGGCTATGGCTACACCTTC
NA	TRBD1	TRBJ2-3	TRBV9	CASSVSGQGVATQYF	TGTGCCAGCAGCGTTTCGGGACAGGGGGTAGCTACGCAGTATTTT
few	NA	TRBJ2-2	TRBV5-1	CASSFGDINTGELFF	TGCGCCAGCAGCTTCGGTGACATAAACACCGGGGAGCTGTTTTTT
NA	TRBD1	TRBJ1-1	TRBV7-9	CASSPSGTAMNTEAFF	TGTGCCAGCAGCCCATCCGGGACAGCCATGAACACTGAAGCTTTCTTT
few	TRBD2	TRBJ2-5	TRBV7-6	CASSLNAGGYQETQYF	TGTGCCAGCAGCTTAAATGCGGGAGGCTACCAAGAGACCCAGTACTTC
few	NA	TRBJ2-4	TRBV7-2	CASSPGPASNIQYF	TGTGCCAGCAGCCCCGGTCCCGCCTCAAACATTCAGTACTTC
NA	TRBD1	TRBJ1-1	TRBV27	CASSARDSLNTEAFF	TGTGCCAGCAGTGCTCGGGACAGCTTGAACACTGAAGCTTTCTTT
NA	NA	TRBJ2-2	TRBV7-8	CASSPLGGNTGELFF	TGTGCCAGCAGCCCCCTCGGGGGGAACACCGGGGAGCTGTTTTTT
NA	NA	TRBJ1-1	TRBV15	CATSGKTGLLTEAFF	TGTGCCACCAGCGGTAAAACAGGGCTTCTCACTGAAGCTTTCTTT
NA	NA	TRBJ1-2	TRBV29-1	CSVGLGTVSYGYTF	TGCAGCGTTGGGCTGGGGACGGTCTCCTATGGCTACACCTTC
once	TRBD1	TRBJ2-7	TRBV2	CASSEGKGQDNEQYF	TGTGCCAGCAGTGAAGGAAAAGGACAGGACAACGAGCAGTACTTC
NA	TRBD1	TRBJ2-1	TRBV29-1	CSGIDRGTDEQFF	TGCAGCGGGATCGACAGGGGGACCGATGAGCAGTTCTTC
few	NA	TRBJ1-2	TRBV12-3/TRBV12-4	CASSPTGYGYTF	TGTGCCAGCAGCCCGACGGGCTATGGCTACACCTTC
NA	NA	TRBJ2-1	TRBV7-2	CASSLASGRNEQFF	TGTGCCAGCAGCTTAGCGAGTGGGCGGAATGAGCAGTTCTTC
few	NA	TRBJ2-1	TRBV24-1	CATSDLSQKNEQFF	TGTGCCACCAGTGATTTGAGCCAGAAGAATGAGCAGTTCTTC
NA	TRBD2	TRBJ2-5	TRBV7-9	CASSPTKGGPVETQYF	TGTGCCAGCAGCCCCACCAAGGGAGGGCCCGTTGAGACCCAGTACTTC
NA	NA	TRBJ2-4	TRBV7-2	CASSLAIGNIQYF	TGTGCCAGCAGCTTAGCCATTGGAAACATTCAGTACTTC
many	NA	TRBJ2-4	TRBV11-3	CASSSGWIKNIQYF	TGTGCCAGCAGTTCCGGCTGGATCAAAAACATTCAGTACTTC
few	NA	TRBJ2-7	TRBV5-1	CASSSPTNTGSYEQYF	TGCGCCAGCAGCTCCCCAACGAACACCGGCTCCTACGAGCAGTACTTC
few	NA	TRBJ1-4	TRBV20-1	CSARVGRRNEKLFF	TGCAGTGCTAGAGTCGGGCGGAGAAATGAAAAACTGTTTTTT
NA	NA	TRBJ1-2	TRBV10-3	CAISDVTANYGYTF	TGTGCCATCAGTGATGTGACAGCGAACTATGGCTACACCTTC
NA	NA	TRBJ2-7	TRBV6-6	CASSYDSAGIYEQYF	TGTGCCAGCAGTTACGACAGCGCTGGTATATACGAGCAGTACTTC
few	NA	TRBJ2-5	TRBV12-3/TRBV12-4	CASLIQGGTQYF	TGTGCCAGCCTTATACAGGGAGGTACCCAGTACTTC
NA	NA	TRBJ2-7	TRBV6-5	CASSYVGSGSYEQYF	TGTGCCAGCAGTTATGTCGGGTCCGGGTCCTACGAGCAGTACTTC
few	TRBD1	TRBJ1-4	TRBV20-1	CSARDRVTNEKLFF	TGCAGTGCTAGGGACAGGGTCACTAATGAAAAACTGTTTTTT
few	NA	TRBJ2-1	TRBV28	CASSPQMYNEQFF	TGTGCCAGCAGCCCTCAGATGTACAATGAGCAGTTCTTC
NA	NA	TRBJ2-2	TRBV9	CASSPQGIPTGELFF	TGTGCCAGCAGCCCCCAGGGGATCCCCACCGGGGAGCTGTTTTTT
few	NA	TRBJ2-2	TRBV9	CASSVTGQGWAGELFF	TGTGCCAGCAGCGTGACCGGTCAGGGTTGGGCCGGGGAGCTGTTTTTT
NA	TRBD1	TRBJ2-7	TRBV29-1	CSVTWGQGDYEQYF	TGCAGCGTCACCTGGGGGCAGGGGGACTACGAGCAGTACTTC
NA	TRBD2	TRBJ2-2	TRBV7-2	CASSFLGLADTGELFF	TGTGCCAGCAGCTTTTTGGGACTAGCGGACACCGGGGAGCTGTTTTTT
few	NA	TRBJ2-7	TRBV5-1	CASSLPSQAYEQYF	TGCGCCAGCAGCTTGCCGTCCCAAGCCTACGAGCAGTACTTC
few	NA	TRBJ1-1	TRBV4-1	CASSDVEDTEAFF	TGCGCCAGCAGCGACGTTGAGGACACTGAAGCTTTCTTT
few	NA	TRBJ1-1	TRBV12-3/TRBV12-4	CASSLGEAFF	TGTGCCAGCAGTTTAGGAGAAGCTTTCTTT
few	NA	TRBJ2-1	TRBV12-3/TRBV12-4	CASSFEPTGVFF	TGTGCCAGCAGTTTCGAGCCGACAGGTGTCTTCTTC
few	NA	TRBJ1-1	TRBV4-2	CASSQDGGVGGEAFF	TGTGCCAGCAGCCAAGATGGGGGCGTGGGGGGTGAAGCTTTCTTT
few	TRBD2	TRBJ2-5	TRBV10-3	CAIRAGGGETQYF	TGTGCCATCAGGGCGGGGGGAGGAGAGACCCAGTACTTC
few	TRBD2	TRBJ2-6	TRBV19	CASSMDGGFTSGANVLTF	TGTGCCAGTAGTATGGACGGGGGGTTTACCTCTGGGGCCAACGTCCTGACTTTC
NA	NA	TRBJ2-5	TRBV15	CATRRGDGETQYF	TGTGCCACCAGACGAGGGGATGGAGAGACCCAGTACTTC
few	TRBD1	TRBJ1-2	TRBV5-1	CASSSGGDYGYTF	TGCGCCAGCAGTTCAGGGGGCGACTATGGCTACACCTTC
many	TRBD1	TRBJ1-1	TRBV7-9	CASSFGQGGTEAFF	TGTGCCAGCAGCTTCGGACAGGGAGGGACTGAAGCTTTCTTT
NA	NA	TRBJ2-7	TRBV5-6	CASSFVDSYEQYF	TGTGCCAGCAGCTTTGTAGATTCCTACGAGCAGTACTTC
once	NA	TRBJ2-3	TRBV5-1	CASTPQGGLDTQYF	TGCGCCAGCACCCCTCAGGGGGGCTTAGATACGCAGTATTTT